The clone carrying this T cell receptor (beta chain) was seen at least ten times. Its antigen is still unknown. Synthesis of cDNA was carried out by template-switch 5'RACE. The reaction used 10-nucleotide random UMIs. TCRdb called the 5' RACE reads again in MiXCR, with one record for every CDR3 protein. Counted here are 50,000 to 85,000 distinct CDR3 sequences, less than 5.5% occurring once; the ten biggest clones make up approximately 2.6%. Germline-derived CDR1 and CDR2 are ENHRY and SYGVKD. The CDR3 contains 12 residues. V was clipped by 2 bases and J by 3 bases, with 5 bases between them. The sample is drawn from a study of neurological immune-mediated disorders. Study-level results: Multiple sclerosis was found to have the least TCR clonal expansion, below healthy controls, and HTLV-1-associated myelopathy the most. None of the CDR3 amino acid sequences in expanded clones turned up in more than one subject, which points to private repertoires in all groups.

The gene calls are TRBV10-3 and TRBJ2-7, with D perhaps matching TRBD1 (5 bases). The clonotype was recovered from a woman between 25 and 40 years old with multiple sclerosis. The sequenced sample consisted of PBMCs. The CDR3 region has the DNA TGTGCCATCAGTGAGGACAGCTACGAGCAGTACTTC. It specifies CAISEDSYEQYF.